This TCR beta chain comes out of a study of T-cell memory formation after mild COVID-19. Study-level information: Largely, the TCR clusters proved donor specific.

The germline V gene has CDR1 LGHNA and CDR2 YSLEER. The CDR3 loop spans 14 amino acids. V was pared by 0 bases and J by 2 bases, with 6 bases between. TCRalpha and TCRbeta libraries used 5'RACE with constant-segment primers and UMIs. TCRdb redid the calling of the 5' RACE reads with MiXCR, one entry per CDR3 protein. This repertoire shows about 270,000 distinct CDR3 sequences, 16% found once; its top ten account for roughly 24%. This clonotype was counted a few times. Its antigen is unidentified. Study-wide findings and caveats: Clones contracting over day 15 to 85 were CD4/CD8 balanced, with later expanders leaning CD4+. The CD4+ clones that contracted clustered mainly within CM and EM, and the CD8+ clones concentrated in EMRA.

J is TRBJ2-3 and V is TRBV4-3, with D uncertain. This sequence originates from a man aged 18 to 29 who had mild COVID-19 (a few samples of this study predate the infection). Cell type and time point are not known. The sequenced sample was PBMCs or a T cell subset sorted from them (not recorded which). In DNA, the CDR3 is TGCGCCAGCAGCCAAGATAGGCCCACAGATACGCAGTATTTT. Translated: CASSQDRPTDTQYF.